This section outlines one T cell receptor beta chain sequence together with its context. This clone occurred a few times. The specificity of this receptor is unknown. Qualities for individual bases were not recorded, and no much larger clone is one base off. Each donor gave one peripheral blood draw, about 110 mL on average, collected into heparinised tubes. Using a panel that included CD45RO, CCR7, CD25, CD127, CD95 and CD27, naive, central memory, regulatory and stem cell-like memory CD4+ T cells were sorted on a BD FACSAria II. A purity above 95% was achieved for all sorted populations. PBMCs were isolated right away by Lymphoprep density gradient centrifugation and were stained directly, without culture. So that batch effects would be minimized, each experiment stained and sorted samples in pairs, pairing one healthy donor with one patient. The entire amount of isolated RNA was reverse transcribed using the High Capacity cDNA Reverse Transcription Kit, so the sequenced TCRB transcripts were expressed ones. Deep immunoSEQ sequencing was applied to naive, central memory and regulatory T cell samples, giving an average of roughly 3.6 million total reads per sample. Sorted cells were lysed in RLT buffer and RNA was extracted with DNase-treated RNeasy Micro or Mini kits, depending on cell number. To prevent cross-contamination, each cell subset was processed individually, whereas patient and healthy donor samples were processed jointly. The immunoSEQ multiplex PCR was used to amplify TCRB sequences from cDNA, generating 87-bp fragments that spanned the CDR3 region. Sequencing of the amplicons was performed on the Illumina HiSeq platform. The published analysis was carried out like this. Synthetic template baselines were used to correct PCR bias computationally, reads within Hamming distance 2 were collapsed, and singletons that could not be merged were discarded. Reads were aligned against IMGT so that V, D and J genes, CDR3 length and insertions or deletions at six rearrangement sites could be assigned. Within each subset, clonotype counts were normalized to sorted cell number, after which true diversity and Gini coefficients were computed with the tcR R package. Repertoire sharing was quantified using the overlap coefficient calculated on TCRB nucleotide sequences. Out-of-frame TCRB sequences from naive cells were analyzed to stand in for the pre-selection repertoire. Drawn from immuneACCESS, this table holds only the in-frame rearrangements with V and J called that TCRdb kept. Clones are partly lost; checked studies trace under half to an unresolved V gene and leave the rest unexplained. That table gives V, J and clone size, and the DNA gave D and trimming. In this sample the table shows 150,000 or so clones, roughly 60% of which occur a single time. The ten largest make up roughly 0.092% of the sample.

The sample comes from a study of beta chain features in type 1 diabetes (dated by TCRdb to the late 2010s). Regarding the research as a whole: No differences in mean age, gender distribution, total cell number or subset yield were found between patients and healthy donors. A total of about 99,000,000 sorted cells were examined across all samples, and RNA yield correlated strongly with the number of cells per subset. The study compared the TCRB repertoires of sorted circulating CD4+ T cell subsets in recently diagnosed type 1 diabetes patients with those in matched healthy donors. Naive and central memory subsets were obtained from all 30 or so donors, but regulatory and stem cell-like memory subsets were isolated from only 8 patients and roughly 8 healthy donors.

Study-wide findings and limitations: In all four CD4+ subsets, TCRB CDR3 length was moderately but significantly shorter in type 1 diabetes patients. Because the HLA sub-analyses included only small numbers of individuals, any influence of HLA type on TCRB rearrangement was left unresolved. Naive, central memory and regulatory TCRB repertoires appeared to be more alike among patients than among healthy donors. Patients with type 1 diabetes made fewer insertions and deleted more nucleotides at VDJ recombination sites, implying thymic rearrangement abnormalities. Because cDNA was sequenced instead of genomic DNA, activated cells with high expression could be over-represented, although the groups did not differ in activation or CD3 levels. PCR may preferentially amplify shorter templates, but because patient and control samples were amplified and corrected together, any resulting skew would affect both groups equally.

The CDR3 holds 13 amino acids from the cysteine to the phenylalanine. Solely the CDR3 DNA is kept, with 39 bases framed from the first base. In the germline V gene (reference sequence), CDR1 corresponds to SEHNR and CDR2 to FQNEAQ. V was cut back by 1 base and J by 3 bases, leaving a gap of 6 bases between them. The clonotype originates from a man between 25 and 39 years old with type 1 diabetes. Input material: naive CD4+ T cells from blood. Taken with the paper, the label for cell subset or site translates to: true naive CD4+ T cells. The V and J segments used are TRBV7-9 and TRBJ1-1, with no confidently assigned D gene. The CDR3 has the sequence CASSLVVDTEAFF. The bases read TGTGCCAGCAGCTTAGTTGTTGACACTGAAGCTTTCTTT.